The clone carrying this TCR beta chain appeared once. V was shortened by 7 bases and J by 4 bases, with 16 bases between the two germline ends. CDR3 size: 14 residues. CDR1 LNHDA and CDR2 SQIVND come from the germline V gene (reference sequence). Here immunoSEQ multiplex PCR was the method, and the copy in TCRdb shows in-frame clones only, minus some. The table records over 85,000 clones, 90% to 97% of them present only once. The entry originates in a study of technical replicates of blood from a handful of donors. The chain employs TRBV19 and TRBJ1-1; D not resolved. The sequenced material came from T cells isolated from PBMCs. The clonotype originates from a human donor in good health. The CDR3 DNA reads as TGTGCCAGTACCACTACCCATGGAGGCACTGAAGCTTTCTTT. This translates into CASTTTHGGTEAFF.